Below, 3 T cell receptor beta chains from the same sample are listed, as sequenced in a study of blood T cells in healthy people across ages. PCR was performed a second time for roughly 7 to 12 cycles using a sample-barcoded 5' primer and a J-beta primer mix. One entry per CDR3 protein results from TCRdb running MiXCR on the 5' RACE reads. This table holds hundreds of thousands of distinct CDR3 sequences, about 30% found once. The sequenced sample was blood. The origin of the receptors is a woman older than 75 in good health.

This clonotype was counted many times. The rearrangement joins TRBV28 to TRBJ2-5; TRBD1 agrees at 8 bases. Germline lookup yields CDR1 MDHEN and CDR2 SYDVKM. The V segment lost 8 bases and the J segment 3 bases; nucleotides outside the gene matches: 5. The CDR3 totals 13 residues. Here the CDR3 DNA reads TGTGCCAGCGGACAGGGTAATGAAGAGACCCAGTACTTC. Encoded protein: CASGQGNEETQYF.

The chain recombines TRBV11-2 with TRBJ2-5; D remains ambiguous. Germline CDR1 is SGHAT and CDR2 is FQNNGV. Trimming stripped 5 bases from V and 11 bases from J, with 27 bases between. The CDR3 totals 16 residues. This CDR3 reads CASSPLGSFSYNEQYF. The CDR3, as DNA: TGTGCCAGCAGCCCCCTCGGGTCCTTCTCCTACAATGAGCAGTACTTC. The full variable domain, rest sourced from reference TRBV11-2 and TRBJ2-5, is EAGVAQSPRYKIIEKRQSVAFWCNPISGHATLYWYQQILGQGPKLLIQFQNNGVVDDSQLPKDRFSAERLKGVDSTLKIQPAKLEDSAVYLCASSPLGSFSYNEQYFGPGTRLLVL.

This clonotype came up a few times. Just one base apart from a much larger clone, this may be a read error. V usage is TRBV7-2 and J usage is TRBJ2-7; D unresolved. Trimming shortened V by 3 bases and J by 7 bases, and 10 bases separated the two germline ends. This CDR3 spans 12 amino acids. Germline V gene data show CDR1 as SGHTA and CDR2 as FQGNSA. CDR3 nucleotides: TGTGCCAGCAGCTTCCCCTGGGATGAGCAGTACTTC. Its protein is CASSFPWDEQYF.